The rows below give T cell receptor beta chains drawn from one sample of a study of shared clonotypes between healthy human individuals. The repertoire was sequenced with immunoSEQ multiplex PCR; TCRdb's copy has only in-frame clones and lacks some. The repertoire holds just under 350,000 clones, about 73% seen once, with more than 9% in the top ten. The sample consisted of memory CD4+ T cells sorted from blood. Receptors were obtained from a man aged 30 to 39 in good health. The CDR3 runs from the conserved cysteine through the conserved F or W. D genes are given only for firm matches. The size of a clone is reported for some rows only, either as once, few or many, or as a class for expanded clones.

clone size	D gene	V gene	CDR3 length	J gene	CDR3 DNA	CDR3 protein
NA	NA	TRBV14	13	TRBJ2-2	TGTGCCAGCAGCCAACGACTGGCCGGGGAGCTGTTTTTT	CASSQRLAGELFF
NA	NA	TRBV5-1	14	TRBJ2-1	TGCGCCAGCAGCTTGGATGCAGGGTTGAGTGAGCAGTTCTTC	CASSLDAGLSEQFF
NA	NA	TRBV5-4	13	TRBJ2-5	TGTGCCAGCAGCTTTTACGGACAAGAGACCCAGTACTTC	CASSFYGQETQYF
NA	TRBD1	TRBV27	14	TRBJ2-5	TGTGCCAGCAGGCCGACAGGGGCTTCCCCTAGCCAGTACTTC	CASRPTGASPSQYF
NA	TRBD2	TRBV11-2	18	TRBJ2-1	TGTGCCACCGGGGGGCTAGCGGGCCTGGGGACCTCCTACAATGAGCAGTTCTTC	CATGGLAGLGTSYNEQFF
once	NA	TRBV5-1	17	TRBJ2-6	TGCGCCAGCAGCCCCCCCGCAGGGCCCTCTGGGGCCAACGTCCTGACTTTC	CASSPPAGPSGANVLTF
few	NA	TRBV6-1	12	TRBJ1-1	TGTGCCAGCAGTCCCATGAACACTGAAGCTTTCTTT	CASSPMNTEAFF
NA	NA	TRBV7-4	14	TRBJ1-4	TGTGCCAGCAGCTTAGGTAGGGTTTGGGAAAAACTGTTTTTT	CASSLGRVWEKLFF
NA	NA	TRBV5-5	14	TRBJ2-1	TGTGCCAGCAGTATCGAGGGAACCTACAATGAGCAGTTCTTC	CASSIEGTYNEQFF
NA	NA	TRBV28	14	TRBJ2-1	TGTGCCAGCAGTTTAGGGACTCTTAACAATGAGCAGTTCTTC	CASSLGTLNNEQFF
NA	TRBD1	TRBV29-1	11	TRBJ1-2	TGCAGCGCAGGGACAGGGGGTGGCTACACCTTC	CSAGTGGGYTF
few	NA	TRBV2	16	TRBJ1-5	TGTGCCAGCAGTGAAAAGGCAATCATTGGAAGTCAGCCCCAGCATTTT	CASSEKAIIGSQPQHF
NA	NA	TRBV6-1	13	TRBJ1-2	TGTGCCAGCAGTGTTCGAGTGGGAGGTGGCTACACCTTC	CASSVRVGGGYTF
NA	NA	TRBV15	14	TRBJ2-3	TGTGCCACCAGCAGACAGGGTGACACAGATACGCAGTATTTT	CATSRQGDTDTQYF
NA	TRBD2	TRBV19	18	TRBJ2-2	TGTGCCAGTACCCCGCGACCTAGCGGGAGTGGAAGGAGCGGGGAGCTGTTTTTT	CASTPRPSGSGRSGELFF
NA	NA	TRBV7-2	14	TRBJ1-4	TGTGCCAGCAGCTTAGCAGGGAGTAATGAAAAACTGTTTTTT	CASSLAGSNEKLFF
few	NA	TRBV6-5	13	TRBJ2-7	TGTGCCACCTGCGGGGCGCATCTGGGTGAGCAGTACTTC	CATCGAHLGEQYF
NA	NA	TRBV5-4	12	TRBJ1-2	TGTGCCAGCAGCCAGGGTGGCTATGGCTACACCTTC	CASSQGGYGYTF
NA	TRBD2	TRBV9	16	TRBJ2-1	TGTGCCAGCAGCCTCCGGACTAGCGCGGGAGTTGGTGAGCAGTTCTTC	CASSLRTSAGVGEQFF
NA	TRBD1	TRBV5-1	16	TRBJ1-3	TGCGCCAGCAGCTTGGGGGGGACAGGCTCTGGAAACACCATATATTTT	CASSLGGTGSGNTIYF
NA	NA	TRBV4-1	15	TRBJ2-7	TGCGCCAGCAGCCAAGTCTTGGGGTATCTCGTCGAGCAGTACTTC	CASSQVLGYLVEQYF
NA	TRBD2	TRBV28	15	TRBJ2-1	TGTGCCAGCAGTCTTCCGGGAGCGGGGCGGAGTGAGCAGTTCTTC	CASSLPGAGRSEQFF
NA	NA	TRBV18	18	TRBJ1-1	TGTGCCAGCTCACCATTCTCGGGGACCCAACTTGAGAACACTGAAGCTTTCTTT	CASSPFSGTQLENTEAFF
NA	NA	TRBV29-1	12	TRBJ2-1	TGCAGCGTTGATTCGGGGCGGAATGAGCAGTTCTTC	CSVDSGRNEQFF
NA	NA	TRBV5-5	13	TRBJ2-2	TGTGCCAGCACCCCCCTGGGGACCGGGGAGCTGTTTTTT	CASTPLGTGELFF
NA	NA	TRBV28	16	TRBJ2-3	TGTGCCAGCAGTCCTAGGGTGCAGGCGAGCACAGATACGCAGTATTTT	CASSPRVQASTDTQYF
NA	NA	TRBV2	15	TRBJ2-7	TGTGCCAGCAGCCCCCCCGGTCTGAGCTCCTACGAGCAGTACTTC	CASSPPGLSSYEQYF
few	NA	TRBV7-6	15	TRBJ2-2	TGTGCCAGCAGCTTGGCGATGGGGGGAACCGGGGAGCTGTTTTTT	CASSLAMGGTGELFF
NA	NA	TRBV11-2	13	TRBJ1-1	TGTGCCAGCAGCTTTTGGGAGAACACTGAAGCTTTCTTT	CASSFWENTEAFF
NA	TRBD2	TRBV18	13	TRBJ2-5	TGTGCCAGCTCACCGGGAGGGGAAGAGACCCAGTACTTC	CASSPGGEETQYF
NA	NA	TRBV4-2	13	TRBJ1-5	TGTGCCAGCAGCCAAGATACCTTCGGGCCCCAGCATTTT	CASSQDTFGPQHF
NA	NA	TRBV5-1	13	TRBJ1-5	TGCGCCAGCAGCCCATCCGGCGATCAGCCCCAGCATTTT	CASSPSGDQPQHF
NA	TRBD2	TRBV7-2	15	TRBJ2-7	TGTGCCAGCAGCACGGGACTAGCGCGTACCTACGAGCAGTACTTC	CASSTGLARTYEQYF
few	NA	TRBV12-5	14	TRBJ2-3	TGTGCTAGTGGTCCCCCGCCAACCGGAGATACGCAGTATTTT	CASGPPPTGDTQYF
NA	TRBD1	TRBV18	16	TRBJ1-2	TGTGCCAGCTCACCACCGACAGGGCCTGATAAGAGTGGCTACACCTTC	CASSPPTGPDKSGYTF
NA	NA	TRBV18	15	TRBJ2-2	TGTGCCAGCTCACCAGGACAGACGAACACCGGGGAGCTGTTTTTT	CASSPGQTNTGELFF
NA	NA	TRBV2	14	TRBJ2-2	TGTGCCAGCAACGCGGCGACGAACACCGGGGAGCTGTTTTTT	CASNAATNTGELFF
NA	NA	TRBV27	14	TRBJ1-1	TGTGCCAGCAGTTTACGGGGAAAGGGGACTGAAGCTTTCTTT	CASSLRGKGTEAFF
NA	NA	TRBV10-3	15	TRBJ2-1	TGTGCCATCAGAGCGGGACAGGAGACTTACAATGAGCAGTTCTTC	CAIRAGQETYNEQFF
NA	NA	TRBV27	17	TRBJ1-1	TGTGCCAGCATACTAACCGGGGTAATCACGGGGAACACTGAAGCTTTCTTT	CASILTGVITGNTEAFF
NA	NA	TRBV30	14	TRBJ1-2	TGTGCCTGGATTGGGCGGGGCCGGGACTATGGCTACACCTTC	CAWIGRGRDYGYTF
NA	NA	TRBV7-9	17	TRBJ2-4	TGTGCCAGCAGCTTACTTACAACTAGCACAACCAAAAACATTCAGTACTTC	CASSLLTTSTTKNIQYF
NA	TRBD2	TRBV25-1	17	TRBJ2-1	TGTGCCAGCAGTGTAAGGACTAGCGGGAGCGGGAGGGGTGAGCAGTTCTTC	CASSVRTSGSGRGEQFF
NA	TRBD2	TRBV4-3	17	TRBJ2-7	TGCGCCAGCAGCCAAGGAACCGGGACTAGCGGAAGTTACGAGCAGTACTTC	CASSQGTGTSGSYEQYF
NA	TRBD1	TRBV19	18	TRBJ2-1	TGTGCCAGTAGTATCCCTTCTTTACGGGACAGCTCCTACAATGAGCAGTTCTTC	CASSIPSLRDSSYNEQFF
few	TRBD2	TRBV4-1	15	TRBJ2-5	TGCGCCAGCAGCCAAGGGACTAGCGGCCAAGAGACCCAGTACTTC	CASSQGTSGQETQYF
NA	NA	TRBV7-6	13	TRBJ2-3	TGTGCCAGCAGCCCCACGGACTTTAACGCGCAGTATTTT	CASSPTDFNAQYF
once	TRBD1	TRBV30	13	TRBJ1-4	TGTGCCTGGAGGGGACAGGGGAATGAAAAACTGTTTTTT	CAWRGQGNEKLFF
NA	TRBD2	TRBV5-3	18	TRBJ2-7	TGTGCCAGAAGCTTGCGGCTAGCGGGGGCAAAGAACTCCTACGAGCAGTACTTC	CARSLRLAGAKNSYEQYF
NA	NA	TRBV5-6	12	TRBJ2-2	TGTGCCAGCAGCTTTAATACCGGGGAGCTGTTTTTT	CASSFNTGELFF
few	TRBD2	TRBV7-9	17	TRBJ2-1	TGTGCCAGCAGCACCAGAGGCGGGAGCGGCGCCTACAATGAGCAGTTCTTC	CASSTRGGSGAYNEQFF
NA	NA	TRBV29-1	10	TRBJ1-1	TGCAGCGTTGGCGGGACACAAGCTTTCTTT	CSVGGTQAFF
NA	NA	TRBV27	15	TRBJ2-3	TGTGCCAGCAGTATTCGCCAGGGTAGCACAGATACGCAGTATTTT	CASSIRQGSTDTQYF
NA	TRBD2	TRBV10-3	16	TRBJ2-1	TGTGCCATCAGTGAGACTAGCGGACGTTCCTACAATGAGCAGTTCTTC	CAISETSGRSYNEQFF
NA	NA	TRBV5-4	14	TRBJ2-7	TGTGCCAGCAGCCAGAACCGGGGCCAGACCGAGCAGTACTTC	CASSQNRGQTEQYF
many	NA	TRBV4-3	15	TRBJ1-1	TGCGCCAGCAGCCACCAACAAACAGGGAACACTGAAGCTTTCTTT	CASSHQQTGNTEAFF
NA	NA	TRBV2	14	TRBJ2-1	TGTGCCAGCATCGAGCAAGTCGGAGGGAATGAGCAGTTCTTC	CASIEQVGGNEQFF
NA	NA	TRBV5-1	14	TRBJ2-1	TGCGCCAGCAGCTTGACAGGGCACAACAATGAGCAGTTCTTC	CASSLTGHNNEQFF
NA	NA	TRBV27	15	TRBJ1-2	TGTGCCAGCAGTTTAACAGGGTCCCCTAACTATGGCTACACCTTC	CASSLTGSPNYGYTF
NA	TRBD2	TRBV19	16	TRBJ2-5	TGTGCCAGTAGTATATTCGCGGGAGGGGGAATGGAGACCCAGTACTTC	CASSIFAGGGMETQYF